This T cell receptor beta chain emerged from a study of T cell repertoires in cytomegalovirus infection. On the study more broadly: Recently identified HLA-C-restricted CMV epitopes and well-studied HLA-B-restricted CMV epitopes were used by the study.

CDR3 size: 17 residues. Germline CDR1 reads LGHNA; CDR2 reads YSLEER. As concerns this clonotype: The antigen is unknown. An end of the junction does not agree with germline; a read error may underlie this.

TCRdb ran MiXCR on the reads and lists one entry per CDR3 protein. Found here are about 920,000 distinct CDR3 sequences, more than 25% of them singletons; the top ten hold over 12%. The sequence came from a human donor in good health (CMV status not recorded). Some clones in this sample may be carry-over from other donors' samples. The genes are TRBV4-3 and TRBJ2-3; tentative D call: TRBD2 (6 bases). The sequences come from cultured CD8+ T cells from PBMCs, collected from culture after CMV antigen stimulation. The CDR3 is CTSSQEVGGASTDTQYF. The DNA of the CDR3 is TGCACCAGCAGCCAAGAAGTCGGCGGGGCTAGCACAGATACGCAGTATTTT.